These 31 T cell receptor beta chains share one sample of origin, sequenced in a study of technical replicates of blood from a few donors. Method: immunoSEQ multiplex PCR; TCRdb's copy keeps in-frame clones and lacks some. The table has 30,000 to 40,000 clones, approximately 94% seen once. Material for sequencing was PBMCs. The receptors originated from a human donor in good health. Some clones in this sample may be carry-over from other donors' samples.

This clone was recorded once. The chain's CDR3 is CASTSGSLSEQYF. The DNA of the CDR3 is TGTGCCAGCACCTCCGGGTCTTTGTCCGAGCAGTACTTC. V is TRBV2 and J is TRBJ2-7; no reliable D call. The CDR3 totals 13 residues. From germline, CDR1 is SNHLY and CDR2 FYNNEI. The V gene lost 7 bases and the J gene lost 6 bases, with 16 bases spanning the gap.

In its sample, this clone was seen once. The chain combines TRBV11-2 with TRBJ2-5; 11 bases line up with TRBD2. The CDR3 loop spans 16 amino acids. Germline V gene lookup returns CDR1 SGHAT and CDR2 FQNNGV. The ends lost 6 bases at V and 5 bases at J; junction bases unmatched: 11. CDR3 residues: CASRAGLAGGLETQYF. In DNA, the CDR3 is TGTGCCAGCAGAGCGGGCCTAGCGGGAGGTCTGGAGACCCAGTACTTC.

The genes are TRBV10-3 and TRBJ2-1; the D gene is possibly TRBD2 (5 bases). Trimming left V 3 bases short and J 7 bases short, with 10 bases between. The CDR3 is 13 residues long. The germline CDR1 and CDR2 sequences are ENHRY and SYGVKD. The CDR3: CAISDGWENEQFF. The CDR3 DNA reads TGTGCCATCAGTGACGGCTGGGAGAATGAGCAGTTCTTC.

This clone has a single count. This chain joins TRBV10-3 and TRBJ1-6; D perhaps matches TRBD1 (5 bases). V was trimmed by 3 bases and J by 7 bases, leaving 7 bases between them. From germline, CDR1 is ENHRY and CDR2 SYGVKD. This CDR3 comprises 13 residues. CDR3 region: CAISEAGNSPLHF. The CDR3 coding sequence is TGTGCCATCAGTGAAGCAGGGAATTCACCCCTCCACTTT.

This clone appeared a few times. The rearrangement uses TRBV4-2 and TRBJ2-3, with TRBD2 matching over 16 bases. J lost 4 bases, V lost 5 bases, and 3 bases had no gene match. In germline, CDR1 is LGHNA, CDR2 YNFKEQ. This CDR3 contains 16 residues. The CDR3 DNA reads TGTGCCAGCAGCTTTGGGACTAGCGGGGGGGCAGATACGCAGTATTTT. This sequence encodes CASSFGTSGGADTQYF.

This chain joins TRBV2 and TRBJ1-2; possibly TRBD1 for D (6 bases). The CDR3 is made up of 12 amino acids. V dropped 3 bases and J dropped 8 bases, with 10 bases sitting between them. Germline-derived CDR1 and CDR2 are SNHLY and FYNNEI. The CDR3 DNA reads TGTGCCAGCAGTGAGCCGGGGGGCGGCTACACCTTC. It encodes CASSEPGGGYTF.

The chain employs TRBV2 and TRBJ2-3, with D perhaps TRBD2 (6 bases). The CDR3 has 16 residues. Germline loops: CDR1 SNHLY, CDR2 FYNNEI. V shed 4 bases and J shed 0 bases, with 14 bases lying between them. This CDR3 is CASSVGGATSTDTQYF. As DNA, the CDR3 is TGTGCCAGCAGTGTCGGGGGTGCCACTAGCACAGATACGCAGTATTTT.

This chain joins TRBV2 and TRBJ2-3; D gene unclear. CDR1 and CDR2 (germline): SNHLY, FYNNEI. The CDR3 length is 13 residues. With 1 base removed from V and 6 bases from J, the gap between germline ends came to 8 bases. The CDR3 nucleotides read TGTGCCAGCAGTGAAGAGTTGCGGGATACGCAGTATTTT. Translating it yields CASSEELRDTQYF.

The V call is TRBV6-5, the J call TRBJ2-7; a possible D gene is TRBD2 (6 bases). This CDR3 has 15 amino acids. Germline CDR1 MNHEY, CDR2 SVGAGI. V lost 6 bases, J lost 4 bases, and 19 bases lay in between. The CDR3 region has the DNA TGTGCCAGCAGCGAAAATTGGGACTCTAAATACGAGCAGTACTTC. Its translation: CASSENWDSKYEQYF.

V usage is TRBV7-2 and J usage is TRBJ1-6; the D gene is possibly TRBD1 (6 bases). Germline assignment: CDR1 SGHTA and CDR2 FQGNSA. The ends were cut back, 5 bases at V and 7 bases at J, with 15 bases in the middle. This CDR3 has 15 amino acids. The CDR3 region has the DNA TGTGCCAGCAGCCTTCTTCTCACAGGGAATTCACCCCTCCACTTT. Residues: CASSLLLTGNSPLHF.

The genes are TRBV4-1 and TRBJ2-3, with 9 bases identical to TRBD2. Germline values: CDR1 MGHRA, CDR2 YSYEKL. The V segment lost 2 bases and the J segment 6 bases; nucleotides outside the gene matches: 9. The CDR3 length is 16 residues. CDR3 in amino acids: CASSQFSGRSLDTQYF. The CDR3 DNA reads as TGCGCCAGCAGCCAATTTAGCGGGAGATCGTTGGATACGCAGTATTTT.

This sequence joins TRBV7-2 and TRBJ2-7; unclear D gene. The CDR3 is made up of 12 amino acids. CDR1 and CDR2 from the germline V gene are SGHTA and FQGNSA. V was trimmed by 2 bases and J by 4 bases, leaving 6 bases between them. The CDR3 nucleotides read TGTGCCAGCAGCTTATCTAGGTACGAGCAGTACTTC. Its protein product is CASSLSRYEQYF.

The rearrangement joins TRBV29-1 to TRBJ2-7; 8 nucleotides line up with TRBD1. V trimming: 4 bases; J trimming: 3 bases; junction bases outside the gene matches: 8. The CDR3 sequence is 14 residues long. The germline CDR1 and CDR2 sequences are SQVTM and ANQGSEA. The CDR3 DNA reads as TGCAGCGTTGGCCGGGACAGGAACCTCTACGAGCAGTACTTC. As protein: CSVGRDRNLYEQYF.

In this sample, this clone turned up a few times. The rearrangement uses TRBV7-9 and TRBJ1-2; tentatively, D is TRBD1 (6 bases). Germline V gives CDR1 SEHNR, CDR2 FQNEAQ (reference sequence). The CDR3 consists of 12 residues. V lost 2 bases, J lost 8 bases, and 9 bases lay in between. As DNA, the CDR3 is TGTGCCAGCAGCTTAACCGGGACAGGCTACACCTTC. It specifies CASSLTGTGYTF.

The V call is TRBV9, the J call TRBJ2-3, with 9 bases fitting TRBD1. The germline V gene has CDR1 SGDLS and CDR2 YYNGEE. The CDR3 loop spans 18 amino acids. The V segment lost 4 bases and the J segment 0 bases; nucleotides outside the gene matches: 12. Here the CDR3 DNA reads TGTGCCAGCAGCCCACGTCCCGGGACAGGGAAAAGCACAGATACGCAGTATTTT. Protein sequence: CASSPRPGTGKSTDTQYF. The entire variable domain, with the rest obtained from reference TRBV9 and TRBJ2-3, is as follows: DSGVTQTPKHLITATGQRVTLRCSPRSGDLSVYWYQQSLDQGLQFLIQYYNGEERAKGNILERFSAQQFPDLHSELNLSSLELGDSALYFCASSPRPGTGKSTDTQYFGPGTRLTVL.

This chain connects TRBV9 to TRBJ1-2; 9 bases are a match to TRBD1. This CDR3 contains 15 residues. Germline lookup yields CDR1 SGDLS and CDR2 YYNGEE. V was pared by 4 bases and J by 7 bases, with 11 bases of the junction left unmatched. The CDR3 DNA follows: TGTGCCAGCAGCTTAAGCTCACAGGGGGCGCGTGGCTACACCTTC. As protein: CASSLSSQGARGYTF.

This chain connects TRBV10-3 to TRBJ1-2, with D possibly matching TRBD1 (6 bases). The V end lost 4 bases, the J end lost 3 bases, and 9 bases lay between the germline ends. The germline CDR1 and CDR2 sequences are ENHRY and SYGVKD. The CDR3 runs 13 residues. CDR3 sequence reads: CAISAGQHYGYTF. DNA for the CDR3: TGTGCCATCAGTGCCGGACAGCACTATGGCTACACCTTC.

The chain links TRBV19 to TRBJ2-3; 9 bases are a match to TRBD1. The germline V gene encodes CDR1 LNHDA and CDR2 SQIVND (reference sequence). The CDR3 spans 18 residues. With V trimmed by 3 bases and J by 0 bases, 10 bases remained unmatched. CDR3 residues: CASSIGTGRRFSTDTQYF. The CDR3 DNA is TGTGCCAGTAGTATCGGGACAGGGAGGAGGTTTAGCACAGATACGCAGTATTTT. Using reference TRBV19 and TRBJ2-3 for the parts outside the CDR3, the full variable domain is DGGITQSPKYLFRKEGQNVTLSCEQNLNHDAMYWYRQDPGQGLRLIYYSQIVNDFQKGDIAEGYSVSREKKESFPLTVTSAQKNPTAFYLCASSIGTGRRFSTDTQYFGPGTRLTVL.

V is TRBV9 and J is TRBJ1-5; 7 bases map to TRBD1. J lost 3 bases, V lost 7 bases, and 4 bases had no gene match. From germline, CDR1 is SGDLS and CDR2 YYNGEE. This CDR3 region has 13 residues. In nucleotides, the CDR3 is TGTGCCAGCGGCGGACAGGACAATCAGCCCCAGCATTTT. Translation: CASGGQDNQPQHF.

The chain links TRBV28 to TRBJ1-1; D is perhaps TRBD1 (6 bases). Germline CDR1 is MDHEN and CDR2 is SYDVKM. V gave up 10 bases and J gave up 8 bases, with 17 bases separating them. The CDR3 sequence is 12 residues long. The CDR3 DNA reads TGTGCCACCTATCTTCAGGGGTTAGAAGCTTTCTTT. Translation gives CATYLQGLEAFF.

The chain is built from TRBV13 and TRBJ2-3, with D unresolved. The CDR3 spans 13 residues. Germline CDR1 is PRHDT and CDR2 is FYEKMQ (reference sequence). The V and J ends lost 5 bases and 5 bases respectively, with 11 bases between them. This CDR3 reads CASSRFAIDTQYF. CDR3 nucleotides: TGTGCCAGCAGCCGATTTGCGATAGATACGCAGTATTTT.

The chain uses TRBV7-9 and TRBJ1-1, with D possibly being TRBD1 (5 bases). V shed 5 bases and J shed 2 bases, with 12 bases lying between them. Germline V gene data show CDR1 as SEHNR and CDR2 as FQNEAQ (reference sequence). The CDR3 totals 14 residues. For the CDR3, the DNA is TGTGCCAGCAGCAAACGCCAGGGTAACACTGAAGCTTTCTTT. Protein: CASSKRQGNTEAFF.

The chain joins TRBV11-2 to TRBJ2-1; 8 bases are shared with TRBD2. V shed 4 bases, J shed 8 bases, and the junction held 10 bases outside the gene matches. The germline V gene encodes CDR1 SGHAT and CDR2 FQNNGV. This CDR3 comprises 15 residues. The CDR3 DNA reads as TGTGCCAGCAGCTACGGGGCTAGCGGGCCCCATGAGCAGTTCTTC. Its translation: CASSYGASGPHEQFF. Variable domain in full (rest from reference TRBV11-2 and TRBJ2-1): EAGVAQSPRYKIIEKRQSVAFWCNPISGHATLYWYQQILGQGPKLLIQFQNNGVVDDSQLPKDRFSAERLKGVDSTLKIQPAKLEDSAVYLCASSYGASGPHEQFFGPGTRLTVL.

V gene TRBV2 combines with J gene TRBJ1-2; TRBD1 matches 9 bases. The CDR3 has 14 amino acids. CDR1 and CDR2 (germline): SNHLY, FYNNEI. V dropped 5 bases and J dropped 5; count of bases not matched to a gene: 6. This chain's CDR3 is CASSQTGGGYGYTF. In DNA, the CDR3 is TGTGCCAGCAGTCAGACAGGGGGTGGATATGGCTACACCTTC.

This clone occurred once. CDR3 protein: CASSVQGRGGETQYF. CDR3 in DNA: TGTGCCAGCAGCGTACAGGGGAGAGGGGGAGAGACCCAGTACTTC. The rearrangement links TRBV11-2 to TRBJ2-5, with TRBD1 matching over 7 bases. The germline gives CDR1 SGHAT, CDR2 FQNNGV. This CDR3 spans 15 amino acids. Unmatched junction bases numbered 10, after V lost 5 bases and J lost 4 bases.

The chain carries TRBV13 and TRBJ2-3; D is possibly TRBD2 (5 bases). CDR1 and CDR2 (germline): PRHDT, FYEKMQ (reference sequence). The CDR3 loop spans 14 amino acids. Trimming shortened V by 5 bases and J by 4 bases, and 13 bases separated the two germline ends. In DNA, the CDR3 is TGTGCCAGCAGCCCGATTGGGAGTGCAGATACGCAGTATTTT. Translation: CASSPIGSADTQYF.

V gene TRBV7-8 combines with J gene TRBJ2-7; 7 bases are a match to TRBD2. J was trimmed by 2 bases and V by 8 bases; bases with no gene match: 6. There are 13 residues in the CDR3. Germline CDR1 SGHVS, CDR2 FQNEAQ. The CDR3 region is CASGGGLPYEQYF. CDR3 in DNA: TGTGCCAGCGGGGGGGGACTCCCCTACGAGCAGTACTTC.

The rearrangement uses TRBV5-4 and TRBJ1-1, with D unclear. The CDR3 spans 14 residues. Germline V gives CDR1 SGHNT, CDR2 YYREEE (reference sequence). V gave up 0 bases and J gave up 5 bases, with 11 bases separating them. CDR3 protein: CASSLEVGSTEAFF. DNA for the CDR3: TGTGCCAGCAGCTTGGAGGTAGGGAGTACTGAAGCTTTCTTT.

This chain connects TRBV25-1 to TRBJ1-4; the match to TRBD1 covers 7 bases. The ends lost 4 bases at V and 0 bases at J; junction bases unmatched: 11. The CDR3 has 18 residues. The germline V gene encodes CDR1 MGHDK and CDR2 SYGVNS. The CDR3 region is CASSGEQGRSTTNEKLFF. Written as DNA, the CDR3 is TGTGCCAGCAGTGGAGAACAGGGGAGGAGTACAACTAATGAAAAACTGTTTTTT.

This clone has only one observation. The rearrangement links TRBV4-2 to TRBJ1-1; tentatively, D is TRBD1 (5 bases). CDR3 length equals 14 residues. V dropped 3 bases and J dropped 0 bases, with 8 bases sitting between them. Germline V CDR1 and CDR2: LGHNA, YNFKEQ. The CDR3 DNA follows: TGTGCCAGCAGCCAGGGGGGAATGAACACTGAAGCTTTCTTT. Its translation: CASSQGGMNTEAFF.

The chain uses TRBV6-5 and TRBJ2-5; D not resolved. This CDR3 has 14 residues. Trimming removed 2 bases from V and 6 bases from J, with 13 bases in between. The germline CDR1 and CDR2 sequences are MNHEY and SVGAGI. DNA of the CDR3: TGTGCCAGCAGTTACGATAGCCTCGCCCAGACCCAGTACTTC. Translating it yields CASSYDSLAQTQYF.